The sequence of this T cell receptor beta chain was determined in a study of OX40 agonist ivuxolimab in advanced cancers. Overall study context: Intravenous ivuxolimab at 0.01 to 10 mg/kg was given to patients every 2 weeks. Anti-PD-1, anti-PD-L1 or anti-CTLA-4 therapy given earlier was allowed, and approximately 40% had some.

Comment on this clone: Its antigen remains unknown.

Here immunoSEQ multiplex PCR was the method, and the copy in TCRdb shows in-frame clones only, minus some. The table has tens of thousands of clones, 73% seen once. Study-level findings and limits: Expanded clones tended on average to be more numerous among CD8+ T cells than CD4+. Some patients who did not respond also had low normalized T-cell clonal expansion.

The CDR3 has 14 residues. The V segment lost 5 bases and the J segment 3 bases; nucleotides outside the gene matches: 8. The germline gives CDR1 SGHKS, CDR2 YYEKEE (reference sequence). This TCR derives from an adult with an advanced solid tumor such as melanoma, head and neck, liver or kidney cancer. The sample here was CD4+ or CD8+ T cells sorted from blood, taken in a trial of the OX40 agonist ivuxolimab. This rearrangement joins TRBV5-5 to TRBJ2-7; 7 bases fit TRBD1. CDR3 sequence reads: CASSLNTGVYEQYF. CDR3 nucleotide sequence: TGTGCCAGCAGTCTCAATACAGGGGTCTACGAGCAGTACTTC.